A selection of T cell receptor beta chains follows, all from one sample in a study of T cell responses to AZD1222 COVID-19 vaccine. Data came from immunoSEQ multiplex PCR; TCRdb stores just in-frame clones and leaves some out. Of 180,000 or so clones listed, about 91% are singletons. Sample: peripheral blood, taken 28 days after the second AZD1222 dose. These receptors all come from an adult who received the AZD1222 COVID-19 vaccine. Each CDR3 is given with its conserved first and last residue. Each record gives: V gene, CDR3 length, J gene, CDR3 protein.

>TRBV6-4|15|TRBJ1-1
CASRDPGQGVDEAFF
>TRBV15|12|TRBJ1-5
CATSIDTGKRHF
>TRBV28|16|TRBJ1-2
CASRELGTGENYGYTF
>TRBV9|14|TRBJ2-3
CASSVGGTGDTQYF
>TRBV28|16|TRBJ1-5
CASKKIGQGLNQPQHF
>TRBV6-2/TRBV6-3|16|TRBJ2-7
CASSYSLAGIDYEQYF
>TRBV4-3|17|TRBJ1-2
CASSQDQGTGYDYGYTF
>TRBV14|16|TRBJ2-6
CASSQEGYSGANVLTF
>TRBV6-5|14|TRBJ1-1
CASNPGQSNTEAFF
>TRBV4-2|18|TRBJ2-1
CASSRAQTPRRSYNEQFF
>TRBV5-1|14|TRBJ1-2
CASSLEGHNYGYTF
>TRBV7-9|14|TRBJ2-1
CASITSGGADEQFF
>TRBV18|15|TRBJ1-5
CASSRTGAGLFTQHF
>TRBV20-1|11|TRBJ1-1
CSAGMNTEAFF
>TRBV6-5|15|TRBJ1-2
CASSLPPITNYGYTF